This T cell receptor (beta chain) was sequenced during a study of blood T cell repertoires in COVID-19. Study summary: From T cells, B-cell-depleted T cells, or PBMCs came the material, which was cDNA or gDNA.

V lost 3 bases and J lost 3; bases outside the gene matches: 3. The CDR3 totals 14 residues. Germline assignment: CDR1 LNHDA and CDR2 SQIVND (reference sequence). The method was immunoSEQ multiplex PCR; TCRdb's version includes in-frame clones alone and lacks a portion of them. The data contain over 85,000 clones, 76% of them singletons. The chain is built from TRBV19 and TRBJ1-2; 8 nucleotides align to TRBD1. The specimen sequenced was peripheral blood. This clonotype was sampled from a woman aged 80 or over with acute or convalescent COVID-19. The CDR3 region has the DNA TGTGCCAGTAGTATGTACAGGGGGGACTATGGCTACACCTTC. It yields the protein CASSMYRGDYGYTF.